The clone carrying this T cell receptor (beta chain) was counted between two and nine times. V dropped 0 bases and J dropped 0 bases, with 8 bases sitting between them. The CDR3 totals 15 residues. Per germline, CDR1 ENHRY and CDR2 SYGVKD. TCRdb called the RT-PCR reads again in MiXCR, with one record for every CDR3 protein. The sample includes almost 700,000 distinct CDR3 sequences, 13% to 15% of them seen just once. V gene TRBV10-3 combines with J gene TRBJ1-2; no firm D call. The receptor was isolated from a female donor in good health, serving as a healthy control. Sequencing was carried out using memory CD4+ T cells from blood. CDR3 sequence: CAISESAIANYGYTF. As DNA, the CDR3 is TGTGCCATCAGTGAGTCGGCCATAGCTAACTATGGCTACACCTTC.